The rows below give T cell receptor beta chains drawn from one sample of a study of blood T cell repertoires in COVID-19. Profiling relied on immunoSEQ multiplex PCR, and the TCRdb table lists in-frame clones only, not all of them. The data contain about 140,000 clones, 76% of them singletons. The material sequenced was peripheral blood. These receptor sequences come from a woman older than 75 with active or convalescent COVID-19. Each CDR3 is given with its conserved first and last residue. The D gene is left open where the match is weak. Not all rows give a size; the values are once, few, many and, for expanded clones, a class.

v_gene: TRBV9
abundance: many
d_gene: TRBD1
len: 17
j_gene: TRBJ2-3
CDR3nt: TGTGCCAGCAGCTCAACGCCGGGACAGGGGAGGGGGAATACGCAGTATTTT
CDR3aa: CASSSTPGQGRGNTQYF

v_gene: TRBV6-5
abundance: -
d_gene: -
len: 13
j_gene: TRBJ2-2
CDR3nt: TGTGCCAGCAGTCCAAACCCTATCGGGGAGCTGTTTTTT
CDR3aa: CASSPNPIGELFF

v_gene: TRBV3-1/TRBV3-2
abundance: -
d_gene: TRBD2
len: 16
j_gene: TRBJ2-3
CDR3nt: TGTGCCAGCAGGCGGGGACTAGCGGGGGTACGCGATACGCAGTATTTT
CDR3aa: CASRRGLAGVRDTQYF

v_gene: TRBV6-6
abundance: -
d_gene: TRBD1
len: 16
j_gene: TRBJ1-1
CDR3nt: TGTGCCAGCAGAGGCGCCGGGACAGGGTCCGACACTGAAGCTTTCTTT
CDR3aa: CASRGAGTGSDTEAFF

v_gene: TRBV9
abundance: -
d_gene: -
len: 14
j_gene: TRBJ2-1
CDR3nt: TGTGCCAGCAGCGTAGTAGCAGATTACAATGAGCAGTTCTTC
CDR3aa: CASSVVADYNEQFF

v_gene: TRBV7-9
abundance: -
d_gene: TRBD1
len: 16
j_gene: TRBJ1-5
CDR3nt: TGTGCCAGCAGCTTAGACGTAGGGACAGGCAATCAGCCCCAGCATTTT
CDR3aa: CASSLDVGTGNQPQHF

v_gene: TRBV2
abundance: once
d_gene: TRBD1
len: 15
j_gene: TRBJ1-1
CDR3nt: TGTGCCAGCAGAGCTAGGGGGCGGCCGAACACTGAAGCTTTCTTT
CDR3aa: CASRARGRPNTEAFF

v_gene: TRBV5-6
abundance: -
d_gene: TRBD1
len: 17
j_gene: TRBJ1-4
CDR3nt: TGTGCCAGCAGCTGGAGGACACTCGGACAGGCTAATGAAAAACTGTTTTTT
CDR3aa: CASSWRTLGQANEKLFF

v_gene: TRBV2
abundance: -
d_gene: TRBD1
len: 15
j_gene: TRBJ2-2
CDR3nt: TGTGCCAGCAGTAAACACAGGGGTGAGGCCGGGGAGCTGTTTTTT
CDR3aa: CASSKHRGEAGELFF

v_gene: TRBV5-1
abundance: -
d_gene: -
len: 15
j_gene: TRBJ1-2
CDR3nt: TGCGCCAGCAGCTTAGAAGGACGGGATGAATCTGGCTACACCTTC
CDR3aa: CASSLEGRDESGYTF

v_gene: TRBV2
abundance: -
d_gene: TRBD2
len: 16
j_gene: TRBJ2-2
CDR3nt: TGTGCCAGCAGTGATTTGGCTAGCGGTAACACCGGGGAGCTGTTTTTT
CDR3aa: CASSDLASGNTGELFF

v_gene: TRBV29-1
abundance: -
d_gene: TRBD1
len: 14
j_gene: TRBJ1-2
CDR3nt: TGCAGCGTCGACCAAACAGGGGTGGGCTATGGCTACACCTTC
CDR3aa: CSVDQTGVGYGYTF

v_gene: TRBV19
abundance: once
d_gene: TRBD1
len: 13
j_gene: TRBJ1-1
CDR3nt: TGTGCCAGTAGCGGACAGGGTTCTAACTCGGCTTTCTTT
CDR3aa: CASSGQGSNSAFF

v_gene: TRBV14
abundance: -
d_gene: -
len: 13
j_gene: TRBJ2-1
CDR3nt: TGTGCCAGCAGCCGAGAGCTATACAATGAGCAGTTCTTC
CDR3aa: CASSRELYNEQFF

v_gene: TRBV30
abundance: -
d_gene: -
len: 17
j_gene: TRBJ2-3
CDR3nt: TGTGCCTGGAGTGTTGGAGGGCTAGCCATTAGCACAGATACGCAGTATTTT
CDR3aa: CAWSVGGLAISTDTQYF

v_gene: TRBV5-6
abundance: -
d_gene: -
len: 14
j_gene: TRBJ1-6
CDR3nt: TGTGCCAGCAGCTCACCCGGGGGAAATTCACCCCTCCACTTT
CDR3aa: CASSSPGGNSPLHF

v_gene: TRBV27
abundance: -
d_gene: -
len: 15
j_gene: TRBJ1-4
CDR3nt: TGTGCCAGCAGTTTAGGGCGTGCTTTAGGAGAAAAACTGTTTTTT
CDR3aa: CASSLGRALGEKLFF

v_gene: TRBV4-1
abundance: once
d_gene: -
len: 19
j_gene: TRBJ2-7
CDR3nt: TGCGCCAGCAGCCAAGCTCAAGGGGGGGGCGGTTCCACCACCTACGAGCAGTACTTC
CDR3aa: CASSQAQGGGGSTTYEQYF

v_gene: TRBV15
abundance: once
d_gene: -
len: 14
j_gene: TRBJ2-3
CDR3nt: TGTGCCACCAGCGGAACAGGATTCACAGATACGCAGTATTTT
CDR3aa: CATSGTGFTDTQYF

v_gene: TRBV18
abundance: -
d_gene: -
len: 13
j_gene: TRBJ1-1
CDR3nt: TGTGCCAGCTCATCCCTAGGGGACACTGAAGCTTTCTTT
CDR3aa: CASSSLGDTEAFF

v_gene: TRBV5-6
abundance: -
d_gene: -
len: 15
j_gene: TRBJ2-3
CDR3nt: TGTGCCAGCAGCCCGGCGGGTTGGAGCACAGATACGCAGTATTTT
CDR3aa: CASSPAGWSTDTQYF

v_gene: TRBV4-2
abundance: -
d_gene: TRBD2
len: 17
j_gene: TRBJ2-1
CDR3nt: TGTGCCAGCAGCCGACTGGGGAGGGATTGGACCTACAATGAGCAGTTCTTC
CDR3aa: CASSRLGRDWTYNEQFF

v_gene: TRBV5-1
abundance: -
d_gene: TRBD1
len: 15
j_gene: TRBJ1-2
CDR3nt: TGCGCCAGCAGCTTGACCGGGACAGCGGCCTATGGCTACACCTTC
CDR3aa: CASSLTGTAAYGYTF

v_gene: TRBV2
abundance: once
d_gene: TRBD1
len: 16
j_gene: TRBJ1-5
CDR3nt: TGTGCCAGCAGCCCCGACAGGGTGACCCCCAATCAGCCCCAGCATTTT
CDR3aa: CASSPDRVTPNQPQHF

v_gene: TRBV15
abundance: few
d_gene: TRBD2
len: 17
j_gene: TRBJ2-5
CDR3nt: TGTGCCACCAGCAGAGATATCCGACTGGGGGGGAAAGAGACCCAGTACTTC
CDR3aa: CATSRDIRLGGKETQYF

v_gene: TRBV4-1
abundance: -
d_gene: -
len: 14
j_gene: TRBJ1-4
CDR3nt: TGCGCCAGCAGCCACGGAGGGCCTAGGGAAAAACTGTTTTTT
CDR3aa: CASSHGGPREKLFF

v_gene: TRBV27
abundance: -
d_gene: -
len: 13
j_gene: TRBJ2-1
CDR3nt: TGTGCCAGCAGGCTCACCGGGACTCAGGAGCAGTTCTTC
CDR3aa: CASRLTGTQEQFF

v_gene: TRBV2
abundance: -
d_gene: -
len: 15
j_gene: TRBJ2-1
CDR3nt: TGTGCCAGCAGTGAATCTATCTCCCCGTACAATGAGCAGTTCTTC
CDR3aa: CASSESISPYNEQFF

v_gene: TRBV27
abundance: -
d_gene: TRBD1
len: 13
j_gene: TRBJ2-2
CDR3nt: TGTGCCAGCAGGCCTCAGGGGGCTGGGGAGCTGTTTTTT
CDR3aa: CASRPQGAGELFF

v_gene: TRBV9
abundance: -
d_gene: TRBD2
len: 18
j_gene: TRBJ2-1
CDR3nt: TGTGCCAGCAGCGTAGACCCCCACCTAGCGGGGACTGCCAATGAGCAGTTCTTC
CDR3aa: CASSVDPHLAGTANEQFF

v_gene: TRBV30
abundance: -
d_gene: -
len: 15
j_gene: TRBJ2-2
CDR3nt: TGTGCCTGGAGTGTACGTGTCAGATACACCGGGGAGCTGTTTTTT
CDR3aa: CAWSVRVRYTGELFF

v_gene: TRBV7-8
abundance: once
d_gene: TRBD1
len: 16
j_gene: TRBJ1-1
CDR3nt: TGTGCCAGCAGCTCCCGGGACAGGGAACTTAGTACTGAAGCTTTCTTT
CDR3aa: CASSSRDRELSTEAFF

v_gene: TRBV28
abundance: few
d_gene: -
len: 15
j_gene: TRBJ1-2
CDR3nt: TGTGCCAGCACGGACGAGGGTCGGTGGGGCTATGGCTACACCTTC
CDR3aa: CASTDEGRWGYGYTF

v_gene: TRBV10-3
abundance: -
d_gene: TRBD2
len: 16
j_gene: TRBJ2-1
CDR3nt: TGTGCCATCAGTGACCCGGGGGGGGGCGAGAACAATGAGCAGTTCTTC
CDR3aa: CAISDPGGGENNEQFF

v_gene: TRBV12-3/TRBV12-4
abundance: few
d_gene: -
len: 12
j_gene: TRBJ2-7
CDR3nt: TGTGCCAGCACCCAGGATCGCTACGAGCAGTACTTC
CDR3aa: CASTQDRYEQYF

v_gene: TRBV20-1
abundance: few
d_gene: TRBD1
len: 14
j_gene: TRBJ1-3
CDR3nt: TGCAGTGCTAGTCAGGGGGCGTCAGGAAACACCATATATTTT
CDR3aa: CSASQGASGNTIYF

v_gene: TRBV3-1/TRBV3-2
abundance: few
d_gene: -
len: 13
j_gene: TRBJ1-1
CDR3nt: TGTGCCAGCAGCTTGAGGACAGCTACTGAAGCTTTCTTT
CDR3aa: CASSLRTATEAFF

v_gene: TRBV9
abundance: -
d_gene: -
len: 14
j_gene: TRBJ1-4
CDR3nt: TGTGCCAGCAGCCCCCGTCCCAACATCGAAAAACTGTTTTTT
CDR3aa: CASSPRPNIEKLFF

v_gene: TRBV19
abundance: few
d_gene: TRBD1
len: 14
j_gene: TRBJ1-1
CDR3nt: TGTGCCAGTCAACGGGACAGATTGAACACTGAAGCTTTCTTT
CDR3aa: CASQRDRLNTEAFF

v_gene: TRBV14
abundance: -
d_gene: TRBD2
len: 17
j_gene: TRBJ2-2
CDR3nt: TGTGCCAGCAGCCAAGATCTGGGAGGGGTAAACACCGGGGAGCTGTTTTTT
CDR3aa: CASSQDLGGVNTGELFF

v_gene: TRBV6-5
abundance: -
d_gene: TRBD1
len: 14
j_gene: TRBJ1-2
CDR3nt: TGTGCCAGCACTAAGACAGGGGGCGACTATGGCTACACCTTC
CDR3aa: CASTKTGGDYGYTF

v_gene: TRBV28
abundance: -
d_gene: TRBD1
len: 15
j_gene: TRBJ1-5
CDR3nt: TGTGCCAGCAGGGAACAGGGGGGGATGGGTCAGCCCCAGCATTTT
CDR3aa: CASREQGGMGQPQHF

v_gene: TRBV14
abundance: -
d_gene: -
len: 14
j_gene: TRBJ1-6
CDR3nt: TGTGCCAGCAGCCAAGTTGAAGCTAGCTCACCCCTCCACTTT
CDR3aa: CASSQVEASSPLHF

v_gene: TRBV27
abundance: -
d_gene: TRBD2
len: 15
j_gene: TRBJ2-2
CDR3nt: TGTGCCAGCAGTATGACTAGCGTCCTACCCGGGGAGCTGTTTTTT
CDR3aa: CASSMTSVLPGELFF

v_gene: TRBV2
abundance: -
d_gene: TRBD1
len: 15
j_gene: TRBJ1-5
CDR3nt: TGTGCCAGCAGCCCCAGACAGGGTGGCAATCAGCCCCAGCATTTT
CDR3aa: CASSPRQGGNQPQHF

v_gene: TRBV11-1
abundance: -
d_gene: TRBD1
len: 16
j_gene: TRBJ2-1
CDR3nt: TGTGCCAGCAGCGCCACCGGGACAGGGCCCTACAATGAGCAGTTCTTC
CDR3aa: CASSATGTGPYNEQFF

v_gene: TRBV2
abundance: -
d_gene: TRBD2
len: 16
j_gene: TRBJ2-5
CDR3nt: TGTGCCAGCAACAGAGGAGTAGCGGGGGGGTTAGAGACCCAGTACTTC
CDR3aa: CASNRGVAGGLETQYF

v_gene: TRBV19
abundance: -
d_gene: TRBD1
len: 16
j_gene: TRBJ1-5
CDR3nt: TGTGCCAGTAGTATCCAGACCAGGGGGGTCAATCAGCCCCAGCATTTT
CDR3aa: CASSIQTRGVNQPQHF

v_gene: TRBV7-9
abundance: -
d_gene: -
len: 14
j_gene: TRBJ1-2
CDR3nt: TGTGCCAGCAGCACCGAGGGGGTACGCTATGGCTACACCTTC
CDR3aa: CASSTEGVRYGYTF

v_gene: TRBV7-9
abundance: -
d_gene: -
len: 14
j_gene: TRBJ1-4
CDR3nt: TGTGCCAGCAGCTCCAGGGATTGGGGCGAAAAACTGTTTTTT
CDR3aa: CASSSRDWGEKLFF

v_gene: TRBV3-1/TRBV3-2
abundance: once
d_gene: -
len: 15
j_gene: TRBJ2-5
CDR3nt: TGTGCCAGCAGCCAAGACCCCACAGGCCAAGAGACCCAGTACTTC
CDR3aa: CASSQDPTGQETQYF

v_gene: TRBV7-3
abundance: -
d_gene: TRBD2
len: 16
j_gene: TRBJ2-1
CDR3nt: TGTGCCAGCAGCTCGTTTAGCGGGGGGGCTGTAAATGAGCAGTTCTTC
CDR3aa: CASSSFSGGAVNEQFF

v_gene: TRBV6-5
abundance: -
d_gene: -
len: 15
j_gene: TRBJ1-1
CDR3nt: TGTGCCAGCAGTTACTCGGGGGGGCGAGGCACTGAAGCTTTCTTT
CDR3aa: CASSYSGGRGTEAFF

v_gene: TRBV5-1
abundance: -
d_gene: TRBD2
len: 15
j_gene: TRBJ2-1
CDR3nt: TGCGCCAGCAGCTTGTTAGCGGGGGGGAACAATGAGCAGTTCTTC
CDR3aa: CASSLLAGGNNEQFF

v_gene: TRBV30
abundance: -
d_gene: TRBD1
len: 13
j_gene: TRBJ1-6
CDR3nt: TGTGCCCGAGGGACAGGGGTGAATTCACCCCTCCACTTT
CDR3aa: CARGTGVNSPLHF

v_gene: TRBV5-1
abundance: once
d_gene: TRBD1
len: 14
j_gene: TRBJ1-1
CDR3nt: TGCGCCAGCAGGAAAGGGACAGGAAGTACTGAAGCTTTCTTT
CDR3aa: CASRKGTGSTEAFF

v_gene: TRBV3-1/TRBV3-2
abundance: once
d_gene: TRBD2
len: 13
j_gene: TRBJ2-5
CDR3nt: TGTGCCAGCAGCCAGGGAGGGGCGAAGACCCAGTACTTC
CDR3aa: CASSQGGAKTQYF

v_gene: TRBV29-1
abundance: -
d_gene: TRBD1
len: 18
j_gene: TRBJ1-4
CDR3nt: TGCAGCGCGATAATCCGGGACAGCCAGGTTGCAACTAATGAAAAACTGTTTTTT
CDR3aa: CSAIIRDSQVATNEKLFF

v_gene: TRBV28
abundance: few
d_gene: TRBD1
len: 15
j_gene: TRBJ1-2
CDR3nt: TGTGCCAGCAGCTACGGGGGGACAGGACCCTATGGCTACACCTTC
CDR3aa: CASSYGGTGPYGYTF